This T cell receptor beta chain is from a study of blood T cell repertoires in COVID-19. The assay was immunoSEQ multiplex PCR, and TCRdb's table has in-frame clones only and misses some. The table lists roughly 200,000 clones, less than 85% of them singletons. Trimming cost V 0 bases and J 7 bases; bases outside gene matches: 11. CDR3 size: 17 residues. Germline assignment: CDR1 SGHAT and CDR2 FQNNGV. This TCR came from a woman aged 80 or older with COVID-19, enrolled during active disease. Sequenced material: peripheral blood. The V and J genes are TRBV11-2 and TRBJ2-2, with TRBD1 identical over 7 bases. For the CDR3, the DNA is TGTGCCAGCAGCTTAGAGGGACAGAGATTTGTGGTCGGGGAGCTGTTTTTT. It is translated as CASSLEGQRFVVGELFF.